The sequence of this T cell receptor beta chain was determined in a study of T cells in women clearing cervical HPV infection. This CDR3 spans 15 amino acids. Germline-derived CDR1 and CDR2 are SEHNR and FQNEAQ (reference sequence). The table came from immunoSEQ multiplex PCR; TCRdb's copy has only in-frame clones and leaves some out. This sample lists under 40,000 clones; its ten largest clones have 3.5%. Comments on this clone: A junction end diverges from the germline sequence, so it may reflect a read error. With the read ending 3 residues before the CDR3 end, the germline J gene is used to fill in that end.

The chain links TRBV7-9 to TRBJ2-7; 8 nucleotides align to TRBD1. Sequencing was done on a sample of blood buffy coat. The source of this sequence is a woman aged 18 to 75 with a cervical HPV16 infection that either progressed to CIN3+ or cleared (not recorded which). The chain's CDR3 is CASSVGTGYSDEQYF. CDR3 DNA (partial): TGTGCCAGCAGCGTAGGGACAGGTTACTCCGACGAG.